This T cell receptor beta chain was observed in a study of blood T cell repertoires in COVID-19. Study context: COVID-19 samples collected from the United States, Italy and Spain covered acute and convalescent phases.

In the source study's methods: Reference gene primer amplification in the assay estimated nucleated cell counts. Profiling relied on immunoSEQ multiplex PCR, and the TCRdb table lists in-frame clones only, not all of them. The V and J calls and clone size were taken over from that table, and D and trimming were inferred from the DNA. The table shows roughly 250,000 clones, with 88% occurring only once. V was clipped by 6 bases and J by 4 bases; unmatched bases: 5. The CDR3 length is 14 residues. Germline V gene sequence: CDR1 ENHRY, CDR2 SYGVKD. The chain uses TRBV10-3 and TRBJ2-7, with 11 bases that match TRBD2. The sequencing input was PBMCs or T cells enriched from blood (not recorded which). This clonotype was sampled from a woman between 35 and 50 years old with acute COVID-19. The chain's CDR3 is CAISRGTSGYEQYV. The CDR3 DNA sequence: TGTGCCATCAGCAGAGGGACTAGCGGTTACGAGCAGTACGTC.